The clone carrying this T cell receptor (beta chain) was seen a handful of times. Its antigen is as yet unknown. The data stem from a study of post-analysis software for immune sequencing data. Study-wide results and caveats: Patients showed TRBV5-6, TRBV5-1 and TRBV20-1 among five TRBV segments more frequent than in controls. Multiple sclerosis patients showed significantly lower normalized Chao1 diversity than controls did.

The germline gives CDR1 SGHTA, CDR2 FQGNSA. Trimming pared 3 bases from V and 6 bases from J, leaving 12 bases between. This CDR3 region has 14 residues. Prepared libraries of TCR beta cDNA carried unique molecular identifiers. TCRdb reanalysed the PCR reads using MiXCR and keeps one entry per CDR3 protein. In the table there are about 770,000 distinct CDR3 sequences, under 60% of which are singletons. The receptor was derived from a girl aged 5-17 years with multiple sclerosis. The rearrangement links TRBV7-2 to TRBJ2-1, with D perhaps matching TRBD2 (5 bases). Specimen: blood. CDR3 loop: CASSFGPAANEQFF. In DNA form, the CDR3 reads TGTGCCAGCAGCTTTGGCCCAGCGGCCAATGAGCAGTTCTTC.